These 5 T cell receptor beta chains originate from one sample sequenced in a study of blood T cells in healthy people across ages. PCR was performed a second time for roughly 7 to 11 cycles using a sample-barcoded 5' primer and a J-beta primer mix. TCRdb ran MiXCR on the 5' RACE reads and lists one entry per CDR3 protein. Here the sample spans around 990,000 distinct CDR3 sequences, about 23% being singletons. These data also formed part of another study, on T cells of mothers and their children.

Specimen: blood. These receptors were collected from a girl aged 2 to 9 in good health.

About this clonotype: At one boundary the junction diverges from the germline segment, which might be a read error. The chain combines TRBV12-3 or TRBV12-4 with TRBJ1-1; D is possibly TRBD1 (6 bases). CDR3 length: 15 amino acids. CDR3 in DNA: TGTGCCAGCAGTTTAGGGCAGGGGATGTACACTGACGCTTTCTTT. Translating gives CASSLGQGMYTDAFF.

The table lists this clonotype with many counts. This chain uses TRBV11-1 with TRBJ1-2, with D hard to call. Germline CDR1 and CDR2: SGHAT and FQDESV (reference sequence). The CDR3 has 14 residues. V was trimmed by 1 base and J by 2 bases, leaving 8 bases between them. The DNA for the CDR3 is TGTGCCAGCAGCTTAGGAGGGTCGAACTATGGCTACACCTTC. Residues: CASSLGGSNYGYTF.

The chain recombines TRBV29-1 with TRBJ2-1, with 10 bases that match TRBD1. Germline V gives CDR1 SQVTM, CDR2 ANQGSEA. This CDR3 comprises 12 residues. Trimming at V came to 8 bases and at J to 7 bases, leaving 5 bases not matched to a gene. CDR3 residues: CSLWTGGNEQFF. The CDR3 nucleotides read TGCAGCTTATGGACAGGGGGAAATGAGCAGTTCTTC.

This clonotype was observed a handful of times. The gene calls are TRBV27 and TRBJ1-4; 10 nucleotides match TRBD1. The ends lost 2 bases at V and 8 bases at J; junction bases unmatched: 5. The CDR3 is 15 amino acids. The germline V gene has CDR1 MNHEY and CDR2 SMNVEV (reference sequence). CDR3 in DNA: TGTGCCAGCAGTTTAAGTCGGGACAGGGGCGAAAAACTGTTTTTT. Protein sequence: CASSLSRDRGEKLFF. The entire variable domain, with the rest obtained from reference TRBV27 and TRBJ1-4, is as follows: EAQVTQNPRYLITVTGKKLTVTCSQNMNHEYMSWYRQDPGLGLRQIYYSMNVEVTDKGDVPEGYKVSRKEKRNFPLILESPSPNQTSLYFCASSLSRDRGEKLFFGSGTQLSVL.

The chain carries TRBV5-1 and TRBJ2-5; no clear D gene. Judging by the DNA end, TRBJ2-1 fits better; the J call may be wrong. There are 14 residues in the CDR3. CDR1 is SGHRS and CDR2 is YFSETQ in the germline V gene. CDR3 in DNA: TGCGCCAGCAGCTTTGGCCTAGACCGCAATGAGCAGTTCTTC. It specifies CASSFGLDRNEQFF.